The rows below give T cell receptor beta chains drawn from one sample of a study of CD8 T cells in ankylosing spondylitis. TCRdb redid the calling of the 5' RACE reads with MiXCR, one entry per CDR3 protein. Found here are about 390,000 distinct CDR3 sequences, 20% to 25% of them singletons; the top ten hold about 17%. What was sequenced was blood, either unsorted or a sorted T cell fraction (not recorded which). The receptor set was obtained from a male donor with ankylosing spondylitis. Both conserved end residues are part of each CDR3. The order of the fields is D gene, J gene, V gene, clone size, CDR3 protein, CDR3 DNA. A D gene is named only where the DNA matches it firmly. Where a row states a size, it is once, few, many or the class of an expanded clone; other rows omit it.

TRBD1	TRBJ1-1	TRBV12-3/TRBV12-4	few	CASSPGTGVPEAFF	TGTGCCAGCAGCCCCGGGACAGGGGTTCCTGAAGCTTTCTTT
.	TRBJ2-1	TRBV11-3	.	CASSPADNEQFF	TGTGCCAGCAGCCCTGCCGACAATGAGCAGTTCTTC
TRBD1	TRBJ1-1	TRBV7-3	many	CASSSLTGTQAFF	TGTGCCAGCAGCTCGCTGACAGGGACCCAAGCTTTCTTT
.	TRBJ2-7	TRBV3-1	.	CASSRAKGSGQYF	TGTGCCAGCAGCCGAGCTAAAGGTTCAGGGCAGTACTTC
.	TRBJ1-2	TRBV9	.	CASSVAGGDYGYTF	TGTGCCAGCAGCGTAGCTGGAGGGGACTATGGCTACACCTTC
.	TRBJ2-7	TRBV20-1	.	CSASTSLGEQYF	TGCAGTGCCTCGACATCTCTTGGGGAGCAGTACTTC
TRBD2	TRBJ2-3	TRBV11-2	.	CASSLGRLAGGPSTDTQYF	TGTGCCAGCAGCTTAGGAAGACTAGCGGGAGGCCCTAGCACAGATACGCAGTATTTT
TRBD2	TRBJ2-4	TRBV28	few	CASNPIEREENIQYF	TGTGCCAGCAATCCAATCGAGCGGGAGGAAAACATTCAGTACTTC
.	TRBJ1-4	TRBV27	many	CASSIGRSTNEKLFF	TGTGCCAGCAGTATTGGCCGTTCAACTAATGAAAAACTGTTTTTT
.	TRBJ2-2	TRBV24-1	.	CATSDLIDPNTGELFF	TGTGCCACCAGTGATCTGATCGACCCGAACACCGGGGAGCTGTTTTTT
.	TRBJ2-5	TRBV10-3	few	CAISGSTSAGETQYF	TGTGCCATCAGTGGGTCCACGTCAGCTGGGGAGACCCAGTACTTC
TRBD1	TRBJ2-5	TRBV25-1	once	CASSHPGTGKETQYF	TGTGCCAGCAGCCACCCCGGGACAGGGAAGGAGACCCAGTACTTC
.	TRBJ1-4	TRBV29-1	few	CSVWDQTNEKLFF	TGCAGCGTTTGGGACCAAACTAATGAAAAACTGTTTTTT
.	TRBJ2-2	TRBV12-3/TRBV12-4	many	CASSLADHTGELFF	TGTGCCAGCAGTTTAGCGGACCATACCGGGGAGCTGTTTTTT
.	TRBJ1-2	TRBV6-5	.	CASSTLSFYTF	TGTGCCAGCAGTACTTTGTCATTCTACACCTTC
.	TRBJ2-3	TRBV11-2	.	CASSFGGTPHDTQYF	TGTGCCAGCAGCTTCGGGGGAACCCCCCACGATACGCAGTATTTT
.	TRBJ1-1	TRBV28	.	CASKSWAGEAFF	TGTGCCAGCAAGTCATGGGCAGGAGAAGCTTTCTTT
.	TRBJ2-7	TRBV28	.	CASSFVPHEQYF	TGTGCCAGCAGTTTCGTCCCCCACGAGCAGTACTTC
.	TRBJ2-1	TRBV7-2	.	CASSLLVSNEQFF	TGTGCCAGCAGCTTACTCGTGTCCAATGAGCAGTTCTTC
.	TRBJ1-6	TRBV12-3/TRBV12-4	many	CASSFRNDNSPLHF	TGTGCCAGCAGTTTTAGGAACGATAATTCACCCCTCCACTTT
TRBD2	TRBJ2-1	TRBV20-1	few	CSALPTSGMGNEQFF	TGCAGTGCCCTACCGACTAGCGGGATGGGGAATGAGCAGTTCTTC
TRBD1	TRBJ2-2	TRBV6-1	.	CASSSTGGAIGELFF	TGTGCCAGCAGCTCAACAGGGGGCGCGATCGGGGAGCTGTTTTTT
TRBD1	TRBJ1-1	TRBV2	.	CASEGGGDGTEAFF	TGTGCCAGCGAGGGAGGGGGCGACGGCACTGAAGCTTTCTTT
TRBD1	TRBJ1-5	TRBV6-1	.	CASTQGGYSNQPQHF	TGTGCCAGCACCCAGGGGGGGTATAGCAATCAGCCCCAGCATTTT
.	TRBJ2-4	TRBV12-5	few	CASGLGGGAVEGNIQYF	TGTGCTAGTGGTTTGGGCGGTGGGGCAGTAGAGGGGAACATTCAGTACTTC
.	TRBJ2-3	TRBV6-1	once	CASSNRQNFPDTQYF	TGTGCCAGCAGCAATCGACAGAATTTTCCAGATACGCAGTATTTT
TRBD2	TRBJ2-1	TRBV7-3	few	CASSLRAGVSEEQFF	TGTGCCAGCAGCTTAAGGGCGGGAGTCTCAGAGGAGCAGTTCTTC
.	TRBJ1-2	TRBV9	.	CASSVRSWTANYGYTF	TGTGCCAGCAGCGTTAGATCGTGGACGGCCAACTATGGCTACACCTTC
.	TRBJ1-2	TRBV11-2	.	CASSFGADYGYTF	TGTGCCAGCAGTTTCGGGGCAGACTATGGCTACACCTTC
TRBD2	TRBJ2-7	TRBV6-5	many	CASSYIKGLAGGPWYEQYF	TGTGCCAGCAGTTACATCAAGGGACTAGCGGGAGGGCCTTGGTACGAGCAGTACTTC
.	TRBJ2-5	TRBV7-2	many	CASSLGGKETQYF	TGTGCCAGCAGCTTAGGAGGGAAAGAGACCCAGTACTTC
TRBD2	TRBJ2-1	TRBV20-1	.	CSLLSSGGYNEQFF	TGCAGTCTCCTGTCTAGCGGTGGGTACAATGAGCAGTTCTTC
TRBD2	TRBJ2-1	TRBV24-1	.	CATSDVGGSGIDEQFF	TGTGCCACCAGTGATGTCGGGGGTAGCGGGATCGATGAGCAGTTCTTC
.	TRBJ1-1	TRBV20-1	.	CSAPVNLTGSAFF	TGCAGTGCCCCCGTAAATCTTACAGGGTCAGCTTTCTTT
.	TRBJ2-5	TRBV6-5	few	CASSYGVGAETQYF	TGTGCCAGCAGTTACGGGGTGGGCGCGGAGACCCAGTACTTC
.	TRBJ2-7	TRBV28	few	CASSLQAGITYEQYF	TGTGCCAGCAGTTTACAGGCAGGGATTACCTACGAGCAGTACTTC
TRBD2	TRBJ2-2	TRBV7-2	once	CASSLGSSGTGELFF	TGTGCCAGCAGCTTAGGGAGTAGCGGGACTGGGGAGCTGTTTTTT
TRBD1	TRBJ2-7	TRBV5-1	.	CASSVTGGSYEQYF	TGCGCCAGCAGCGTGACAGGGGGATCCTACGAGCAGTACTTC
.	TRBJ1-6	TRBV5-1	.	CASSFTGLSNSPLHF	TGCGCCAGCAGCTTTACTGGACTGAGTAATTCACCCCTCCACTTT
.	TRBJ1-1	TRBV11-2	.	CASSLAGADEAFF	TGTGCCAGCAGCTTAGCAGGGGCCGATGAAGCTTTCTTT
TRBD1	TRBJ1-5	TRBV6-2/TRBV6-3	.	CASSRTGEAQPQHF	TGTGCCAGCAGCAGGACAGGGGAGGCGCAGCCCCAGCATTTT
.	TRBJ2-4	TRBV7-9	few	CASSFTGEVQYF	TGTGCCAGCAGCTTTACGGGGGAGGTGCAGTACTTC
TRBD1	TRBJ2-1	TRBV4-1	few	CASSQFSTGGIYNEQFF	TGCGCCAGCAGCCAATTCTCCACAGGGGGGATATACAATGAGCAGTTCTTC
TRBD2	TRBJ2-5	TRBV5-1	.	CASSLQRGEETQYF	TGCGCCAGCAGCTTGCAGCGGGGAGAAGAGACCCAGTACTTC
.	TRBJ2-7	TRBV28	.	CASRTGFREQYF	TGTGCCAGCAGAACAGGGTTCCGCGAGCAGTACTTC
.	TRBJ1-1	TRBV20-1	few	CSATGEAFF	TGCAGTGCTACGGGGGAAGCTTTCTTT
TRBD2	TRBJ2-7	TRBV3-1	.	CASSQGTSGNSYEQYF	TGTGCCAGCAGCCAAGGGACTAGCGGGAACTCCTACGAGCAGTACTTC
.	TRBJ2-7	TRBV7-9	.	CASSLTANEQYF	TGTGCCAGCAGCTTAACGGCTAACGAGCAGTACTTC
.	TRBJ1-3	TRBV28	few	CASRTTTNRVRNTIYF	TGTGCCAGCAGAACAACAACCAACAGGGTTCGGAACACCATATATTTT
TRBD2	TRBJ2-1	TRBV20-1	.	CSATPGTSEDEQFF	TGCAGTGCCACCCCCGGGACTAGCGAGGATGAGCAGTTCTTC
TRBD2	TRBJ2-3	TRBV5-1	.	CASSQGLAGAADTQYF	TGCGCCAGCAGCCAGGGACTAGCGGGAGCTGCAGATACGCAGTATTTT
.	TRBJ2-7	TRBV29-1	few	CSVALRSYEQYF	TGCAGCGTTGCTCTGCGCTCCTACGAGCAGTACTTC
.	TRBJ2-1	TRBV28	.	CASSPVNSRNEQFF	TGTGCCAGCAGTCCCGTTAATAGTCGAAATGAGCAGTTCTTC
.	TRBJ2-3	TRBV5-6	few	CASSWTLAAEGTQYF	TGTGCCAGCAGCTGGACCTTAGCGGCGGAGGGAACGCAGTATTTT
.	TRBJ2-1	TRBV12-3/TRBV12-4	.	CASSPQRYNEQFF	TGTGCCAGCTCCCCGCAGCGTTACAATGAGCAGTTCTTC
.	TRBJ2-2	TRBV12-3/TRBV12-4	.	CASSITDTGELFF	TGTGCCAGCAGCATAACTGATACCGGGGAGCTGTTTTTT
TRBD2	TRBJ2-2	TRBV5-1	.	CASKGGTSDTGELFF	TGCGCCAGCAAGGGCGGGACTAGTGACACCGGGGAGCTGTTTTTT
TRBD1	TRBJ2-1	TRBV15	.	CATSRGRGQGANEQFF	TGTGCCACCAGCAGAGGTAGGGGACAGGGGGCCAATGAGCAGTTCTTC